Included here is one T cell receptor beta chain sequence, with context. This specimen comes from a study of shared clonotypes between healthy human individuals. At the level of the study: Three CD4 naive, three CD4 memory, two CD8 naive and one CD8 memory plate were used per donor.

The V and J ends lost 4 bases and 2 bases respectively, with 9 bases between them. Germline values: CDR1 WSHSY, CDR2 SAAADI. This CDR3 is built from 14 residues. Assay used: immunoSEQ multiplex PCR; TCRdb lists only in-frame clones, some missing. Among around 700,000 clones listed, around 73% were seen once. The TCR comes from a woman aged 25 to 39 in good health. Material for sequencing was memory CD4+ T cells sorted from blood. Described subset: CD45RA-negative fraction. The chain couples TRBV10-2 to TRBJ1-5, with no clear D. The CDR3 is CASSVLVGNQPQHF. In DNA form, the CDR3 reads TGCGCCAGCAGTGTTCTAGTAGGCAATCAGCCCCAGCATTTT.